The T cell receptor (beta chain) under discussion was sequenced for a study of technical replicates of blood from a handful of donors. Assay used: immunoSEQ multiplex PCR; TCRdb lists only in-frame clones, some missing. The table has about 84,000 clones, 93% seen once; the top ten hold roughly 0.23%. The CDR3 extends over 15 amino acids. Looked up from germline, CDR1 is LNHDA and CDR2 is SQIVND (reference sequence). V dropped 7 bases and J dropped 3; count of bases not matched to a gene: 8. The chain links TRBV19 to TRBJ2-2, with 7 bases that match TRBD2. Sequencing was carried out using T cells isolated from PBMCs. The clonotype originates from a human donor in good health. The CDR3: CASTTIAGHTGELFF. Written as DNA, the CDR3 is TGTGCCAGTACCACTATAGCGGGTCACACCGGGGAGCTGTTTTTT.